The next 3 T cell receptor beta chains were all read from a single sample in a study of shared clonotypes between healthy human individuals. Only in-frame clones appear in the TCRdb table, and some are missing; sequencing was by immunoSEQ multiplex PCR. The repertoire includes more than 400,000 clones, more than 65% of them detected once, and approximately 12% sits in the top ten. The specimen was PBMCs. Every receptor here comes from a woman in her forties in good health. Some clones in this sample may be carry-over from other donors' samples.

V usage is TRBV9 and J usage is TRBJ1-2; D unresolved. Germline V CDR1 and CDR2: SGDLS, YYNGEE. The CDR3 extends over 14 amino acids. Trimming cost V 4 bases and J 7 bases, with 17 bases left between them. CDR3 protein: CASSPRTVSGGYTF. The CDR3 DNA reads as TGTGCCAGCAGCCCACGGACGGTTTCGGGTGGCTACACCTTC.

This clone was counted a single time. A far larger clone is one nucleotide away, so this likely arose from a read error. J is TRBJ2-5 and V is TRBV5-6; the D gene is possibly TRBD2 (6 bases). Germline CDR1 is SGHDT and CDR2 is YYEEEE. V lost 6 bases and J 3 bases, leaving 21 bases between the germline ends. This CDR3 is 16 amino acids long. Here the CDR3 DNA reads TGTGCCAGCAACCCGCGGGGTGGGCCTTCCGAAGAGACCCAGTACTTC. Protein: CASNPRGGPSEETQYF. The full variable domain, its missing parts supplied by reference TRBV5-6 and TRBJ2-5, is DAGVTQSPTHLIKTRGQQVTLRCSPKSGHDTVSWYQQALGQGPQFIFQYYEEEERQRGNFPDRFSGHQFPNYSSELNVNALLLGDSALYLCASNPRGGPSEETQYFGPGTRLLVL.

J is TRBJ2-1 and V is TRBV5-1; 9 bases agree with TRBD1. V gave up 4 bases and J gave up 4 bases; unmatched junction bases: 3. Germline-derived CDR1 and CDR2 are SGHRS and YFSETQ. This CDR3 contains 14 residues. CDR3 residues: CASSQGQGYNEQFF. The CDR3 DNA follows: TGCGCCAGCAGCCAGGGACAGGGATACAATGAGCAGTTCTTC.